Sequencing of this T cell receptor (beta chain) was carried out in a study of blood T cell repertoires in COVID-19. Across the whole study: Italy, Spain and the United States were the sources of the convalescent and acute COVID-19 samples. Nucleic acid was either cDNA or gDNA, and it came from T cells, B-cell-depleted T cells, or PBMCs.

The study drew participants aged roughly 18 to 95 years from 20 to 30 US areas. About this clone: The sample has other DNA sequences that encode this CDR3 too.

The CDR3 loop spans 12 amino acids. Germline V lookup: CDR1 ENHRY, CDR2 SYGVKD. Trimming stripped 2 bases from V and 4 bases from J, with 5 bases between. Here immunoSEQ multiplex PCR was the method, and the copy in TCRdb shows in-frame clones only, minus some. In the table there are about 400,000 clones, around 90% of which are singletons. The sample was PBMCs or T cells enriched from blood (not recorded which). This TCR derives from a woman in her 40s with acute COVID-19. The V and J genes are TRBV10-3 and TRBJ1-2; D not resolved. CDR3 sequence (DNA): TGTGCCATCAGTGAGAGTAGCTATGGCTACACCTTC. Encoded protein: CAISESSYGYTF.